This T cell receptor (beta chain) was identified in a study of OX40 agonist ivuxolimab in advanced cancers. For the study at large: Participants, 65% to 85% male, averaged roughly 60 years of age, ranging from roughly 20 to 85.

Using immunoSEQ multiplex PCR, the repertoire was profiled, and TCRdb retains in-frame clones only, with some absent. The sample lists tens of thousands of clones, approximately 94% occurring once. This CDR3 is 13 amino acids long. V was clipped by 2 bases and J by 3 bases, with 7 bases between them. Germline V gene data show CDR1 as SGHAT and CDR2 as FQNNGV. The chain links TRBV11-2 to TRBJ1-1; D not resolved. The sample in question was CD4+ or CD8+ T cells sorted from blood, obtained in a trial of the OX40 agonist ivuxolimab. The clonotype was recovered from an adult with an advanced solid tumor such as melanoma, head and neck, liver or kidney cancer. The DNA of the CDR3 is TGTGCCAGCAGCTTACAGCCTTACACTGAAGCTTTCTTT. The encoded protein is CASSLQPYTEAFF.